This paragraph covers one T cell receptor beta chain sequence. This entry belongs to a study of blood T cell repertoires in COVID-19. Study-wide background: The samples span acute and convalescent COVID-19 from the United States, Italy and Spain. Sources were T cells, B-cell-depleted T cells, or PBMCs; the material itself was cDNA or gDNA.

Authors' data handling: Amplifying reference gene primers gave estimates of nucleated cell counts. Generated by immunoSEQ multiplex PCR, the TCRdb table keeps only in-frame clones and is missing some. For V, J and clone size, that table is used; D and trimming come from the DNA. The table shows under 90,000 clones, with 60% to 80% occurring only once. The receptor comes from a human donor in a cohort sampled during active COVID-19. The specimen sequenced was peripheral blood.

This CDR3 reads CASSFTTGTGGDNEQFF. DNA for the CDR3: TGTGCCAGCAGCTTCACAACCGGGACAGGGGGAGATAATGAGCAGTTCTTC. V and J are TRBV11-2 and TRBJ2-1; 11 bases agree with TRBD1. This CDR3 region has 17 residues. The germline CDR1 and CDR2 sequences are SGHAT and FQNNGV. The ends lost 3 bases at V and 7 bases at J; junction bases unmatched: 11.